A selection of T cell receptor beta chains follows, all from one sample in a study of CD8 T cells in ankylosing spondylitis. In TCRdb, the 5' RACE reads were re-called with MiXCR into one record per CDR3 protein. The sample records roughly 30,000 distinct CDR3 sequences, under 40% being singletons. Sequences were obtained from synovial fluid, either unsorted or a sorted T cell fraction (not recorded which). The receptors originated from a male donor with ankylosing spondylitis. The CDR3 runs from the conserved cysteine through the conserved F or W. D genes are given only for firm matches. Size is omitted from some rows. Given values are once, few, many or a class for expanded clones.

V gene: TRBV13
D gene: -
clone size: -
CDR3 length: 12
J gene: TRBJ1-5
CDR3 DNA: TGTGCCAGCAGCTTGGGTACGGAGCCCCAGCATTTT
CDR3 protein: CASSLGTEPQHF

V gene: TRBV29-1
D gene: -
clone size: many
CDR3 length: 12
J gene: TRBJ1-1
CDR3 DNA: TGCAGCGGGAGGCGTCAGAACACTGAAGCTTTCTTT
CDR3 protein: CSGRRQNTEAFF

V gene: TRBV15
D gene: -
clone size: -
CDR3 length: 14
J gene: TRBJ2-3
CDR3 DNA: TGTGCCACCAGCAGAGAAGGAGGAGCAGATACGCAGTATTTT
CDR3 protein: CATSREGGADTQYF

V gene: TRBV15
D gene: TRBD1
clone size: few
CDR3 length: 15
J gene: TRBJ1-2
CDR3 DNA: TGTGCCACCAGCGGATGGGACAGGGAGCAATATGGCTACACCTTC
CDR3 protein: CATSGWDREQYGYTF

V gene: TRBV29-1
D gene: -
clone size: few
CDR3 length: 11
J gene: TRBJ1-2
CDR3 DNA: TGCAGCGGCAGGGGAGCGAATGGCTACACCTTC
CDR3 protein: CSGRGANGYTF

V gene: TRBV27
D gene: -
clone size: medium-sized
CDR3 length: 15
J gene: TRBJ2-2
CDR3 DNA: TGTGCCAGCAGTTTATTTGGCGGGATCACCGGGGAGCTGTTTTTT
CDR3 protein: CASSLFGGITGELFF

V gene: TRBV4-2
D gene: -
clone size: few
CDR3 length: 14
J gene: TRBJ1-1
CDR3 DNA: TGTGCCAGCAGCTTTCAATTGGAGAACACTGAAGCTTTCTTT
CDR3 protein: CASSFQLENTEAFF

V gene: TRBV6-1
D gene: -
clone size: -
CDR3 length: 14
J gene: TRBJ1-5
CDR3 DNA: TGTGCCAGCAGTGAAGACCCGGGTAACCAGCCCCAGCATTTT
CDR3 protein: CASSEDPGNQPQHF

V gene: TRBV5-1
D gene: TRBD1
clone size: -
CDR3 length: 14
J gene: TRBJ2-1
CDR3 DNA: TGCGCCAGCAGCTTGGATCCAGGGGGCAATGAGCAGTTCTTC
CDR3 protein: CASSLDPGGNEQFF

V gene: TRBV27
D gene: -
clone size: many
CDR3 length: 11
J gene: TRBJ2-5
CDR3 DNA: TGTGCCAGCAGTTTGGGGGAGACCCAGTACTTC
CDR3 protein: CASSLGETQYF

V gene: TRBV20-1
D gene: -
clone size: few
CDR3 length: 11
J gene: TRBJ1-2
CDR3 DNA: TGCAGTGCTAGAGATGGGCTTGGCGACACCTTC
CDR3 protein: CSARDGLGDTF

V gene: TRBV29-1
D gene: TRBD2
clone size: few
CDR3 length: 13
J gene: TRBJ2-7
CDR3 DNA: TGCAGCGTCGAAACCGGGACTACCTACGAGCAGTACTTC
CDR3 protein: CSVETGTTYEQYF

V gene: TRBV5-1
D gene: TRBD1
clone size: many
CDR3 length: 15
J gene: TRBJ1-1
CDR3 DNA: TGCGCCAGCAGCTGGACAGGGGACGGGAACACTGAAGCTTTCTTT
CDR3 protein: CASSWTGDGNTEAFF

V gene: TRBV7-2
D gene: TRBD1
clone size: -
CDR3 length: 17
J gene: TRBJ1-5
CDR3 DNA: TGTGCCAGCAGCTCGCGAACTGGGACAGGGGGACATCAGCCCCAGCATTTT
CDR3 protein: CASSSRTGTGGHQPQHF

V gene: TRBV5-1
D gene: -
clone size: many
CDR3 length: 13
J gene: TRBJ1-2
CDR3 DNA: TGCGCCAGCAGCTCGCGGACAGCCTATGGCTACACCTTC
CDR3 protein: CASSSRTAYGYTF

V gene: TRBV7-9
D gene: -
clone size: -
CDR3 length: 15
J gene: TRBJ2-1
CDR3 DNA: TGTGCCAGCACCGGCGGGTCTTCAATATACAATGAGCAGTTCTTC
CDR3 protein: CASTGGSSIYNEQFF

V gene: TRBV12-3/TRBV12-4
D gene: -
clone size: few
CDR3 length: 18
J gene: TRBJ2-7
CDR3 DNA: TGTGCCAGCAGTTTAGCAGTGGGGACCCGAGACCGATTTTACGAGCAGTACTTC
CDR3 protein: CASSLAVGTRDRFYEQYF

V gene: TRBV20-1
D gene: TRBD2
clone size: few
CDR3 length: 12
J gene: TRBJ2-1
CDR3 DNA: TGCAGTGCTAGGGGACTAGCTAATGAGCAGTTCTTC
CDR3 protein: CSARGLANEQFF

V gene: TRBV20-1
D gene: TRBD2
clone size: -
CDR3 length: 17
J gene: TRBJ2-1
CDR3 DNA: TGCAGTGCTCTCTTAGCGGGAGGGCTCTTCTCCTACAATGAGCAGTTCTTC
CDR3 protein: CSALLAGGLFSYNEQFF

V gene: TRBV18
D gene: -
clone size: -
CDR3 length: 14
J gene: TRBJ1-3
CDR3 DNA: TGTGCCAGCTCACCACGAGCCAGGGCGGACACCATATATTTT
CDR3 protein: CASSPRARADTIYF

V gene: TRBV7-2
D gene: -
clone size: -
CDR3 length: 15
J gene: TRBJ2-3
CDR3 DNA: TGTGCCAGCAGGGATGCCACCGCTAGCACAGATACGCAGTATTTT
CDR3 protein: CASRDATASTDTQYF

V gene: TRBV5-1
D gene: -
clone size: medium-sized
CDR3 length: 11
J gene: TRBJ1-1
CDR3 DNA: TGCGCCAGCAGCGCCGGTCTTGAAGCTTTCTTT
CDR3 protein: CASSAGLEAFF

V gene: TRBV4-1
D gene: TRBD2
clone size: -
CDR3 length: 16
J gene: TRBJ2-3
CDR3 DNA: TGCGCCAGCAGCCCCGGCCCGGGAGGGCCCCCAGATACGCAGTATTTT
CDR3 protein: CASSPGPGGPPDTQYF

V gene: TRBV6-4
D gene: -
clone size: -
CDR3 length: 15
J gene: TRBJ1-1
CDR3 DNA: TGTGCCAGCAGTGACTCTGGCAGCCAGAACACTGAAGCTTTCTTT
CDR3 protein: CASSDSGSQNTEAFF

V gene: TRBV30
D gene: -
clone size: many
CDR3 length: 14
J gene: TRBJ2-2
CDR3 DNA: TGTGCCTGGAGTGTCGGGGGGAACACCGGGGAGCTGTTTTTT
CDR3 protein: CAWSVGGNTGELFF

V gene: TRBV28
D gene: TRBD2
clone size: many
CDR3 length: 17
J gene: TRBJ2-1
CDR3 DNA: TGTGCCAGCAGTCCCGGGACTAGCGGGTGGTCCCCGAATGAGCAGTTCTTC
CDR3 protein: CASSPGTSGWSPNEQFF

V gene: TRBV11-2
D gene: TRBD1
clone size: few
CDR3 length: 12
J gene: TRBJ1-6
CDR3 DNA: TGTGCCAGCAGCCGAGGGGGCTCACCCCTCCACTTT
CDR3 protein: CASSRGGSPLHF

V gene: TRBV5-6
D gene: TRBD1
clone size: -
CDR3 length: 14
J gene: TRBJ2-3
CDR3 DNA: TGTGCCACCAGGGGACAGGGGGCGACAGATACGCAGTATTTT
CDR3 protein: CATRGQGATDTQYF

V gene: TRBV4-1
D gene: TRBD1
clone size: few
CDR3 length: 15
J gene: TRBJ1-1
CDR3 DNA: TGCGCCAGCAGCCCGGGACAGCAAATGAACACTGAAGCTTTCTTT
CDR3 protein: CASSPGQQMNTEAFF

V gene: TRBV20-1
D gene: -
clone size: -
CDR3 length: 14
J gene: TRBJ2-7
CDR3 DNA: TGCAGTGCTAGGGGTGACTACGATCGCTACGAGCAGTACTTC
CDR3 protein: CSARGDYDRYEQYF

V gene: TRBV29-1
D gene: -
clone size: few
CDR3 length: 10
J gene: TRBJ2-3
CDR3 DNA: TGCAGCGTTTCGGGGAATACGCAGTATTTT
CDR3 protein: CSVSGNTQYF

V gene: TRBV7-9
D gene: TRBD1
clone size: -
CDR3 length: 15
J gene: TRBJ2-3
CDR3 DNA: TGTGCCAGCAGCTCACAGGGGGTCAGCACAGATACGCAGTATTTT
CDR3 protein: CASSSQGVSTDTQYF

V gene: TRBV27
D gene: -
clone size: -
CDR3 length: 13
J gene: TRBJ2-3
CDR3 DNA: TGTGCCAGCAGTTTACCTACGTCAGATACGCAGTATTTT
CDR3 protein: CASSLPTSDTQYF

V gene: TRBV12-3/TRBV12-4
D gene: TRBD1
clone size: -
CDR3 length: 16
J gene: TRBJ1-1
CDR3 DNA: TGTGCCAGCAGCCGGGACAGGGGGATTATGAACACTGAAGCTTTCTTT
CDR3 protein: CASSRDRGIMNTEAFF

V gene: TRBV6-1
D gene: -
clone size: few
CDR3 length: 18
J gene: TRBJ1-1
CDR3 DNA: TGTGCCAGCAGTGAATACTTGGGAGGCCCACTCAAGTCGAATGAAGCTTTCTTT
CDR3 protein: CASSEYLGGPLKSNEAFF

V gene: TRBV20-1
D gene: TRBD2
clone size: -
CDR3 length: 15
J gene: TRBJ2-1
CDR3 DNA: TGCAGTGCTAGTCCCCTAGCGGGAGGGCCTTATGAGCAGTTCTTC
CDR3 protein: CSASPLAGGPYEQFF

V gene: TRBV19
D gene: -
clone size: -
CDR3 length: 13
J gene: TRBJ2-7
CDR3 DNA: TGTGCCAGTAGTATAGGGGTAGATGCCGAGCAGTACTTC
CDR3 protein: CASSIGVDAEQYF

V gene: TRBV7-9
D gene: -
clone size: -
CDR3 length: 13
J gene: TRBJ2-7
CDR3 DNA: TGTGCCAGCAGCTTAGCCCATTCCTACGAGCAGTACTTC
CDR3 protein: CASSLAHSYEQYF

V gene: TRBV11-2
D gene: -
clone size: -
CDR3 length: 12
J gene: TRBJ2-1
CDR3 DNA: TGTGCCAGCAGCTTCCGACGGGATGAGCAGTTCTTC
CDR3 protein: CASSFRRDEQFF

V gene: TRBV7-9
D gene: -
clone size: few
CDR3 length: 14
J gene: TRBJ1-2
CDR3 DNA: TGTGCCAGCAGCCCTAGGCAGCTGGGCTATGGCTACACCTTC
CDR3 protein: CASSPRQLGYGYTF

V gene: TRBV20-1
D gene: -
clone size: -
CDR3 length: 9
J gene: TRBJ2-3
CDR3 DNA: TGCAGTGCCACCGGTACGCAGTATTTT
CDR3 protein: CSATGTQYF

V gene: TRBV7-9
D gene: TRBD1
clone size: -
CDR3 length: 16
J gene: TRBJ2-2
CDR3 DNA: TGTGCCAGCAGACCCGGGACAGCCCATTTAACCGGGGAGCTGTTTTTT
CDR3 protein: CASRPGTAHLTGELFF

V gene: TRBV4-1
D gene: -
clone size: -
CDR3 length: 15
J gene: TRBJ2-1
CDR3 DNA: TGCGCCAGCAGCCAAGGCTTCACCGCCTACAATGAGCAGTTCTTC
CDR3 protein: CASSQGFTAYNEQFF

V gene: TRBV27
D gene: -
clone size: -
CDR3 length: 16
J gene: TRBJ2-1
CDR3 DNA: TGTGCCAGCAGCCCCCCCCATCAGGGATCCTACAATGAGCAGTTCTTC
CDR3 protein: CASSPPHQGSYNEQFF

V gene: TRBV20-1
D gene: -
clone size: few
CDR3 length: 14
J gene: TRBJ2-5
CDR3 DNA: TGCAGTGCTAGAGACGGGGGGCAGAAAGAGACCCAGTACTTC
CDR3 protein: CSARDGGQKETQYF

V gene: TRBV27
D gene: -
clone size: few
CDR3 length: 16
J gene: TRBJ1-3
CDR3 DNA: TGTGCCAGCAGTCCCCCGGCCGAGAGCTCTGGAAACACCATATATTTT
CDR3 protein: CASSPPAESSGNTIYF

V gene: TRBV2
D gene: -
clone size: few
CDR3 length: 11
J gene: TRBJ1-2
CDR3 DNA: TGTGCCAGCAGGTACAGGGACGTCTACACCTTC
CDR3 protein: CASRYRDVYTF

V gene: TRBV21-1
D gene: -
clone size: -
CDR3 length: 14
J gene: TRBJ2-5
CDR3 DNA: TGTGCCAGCTACGAGGGAGGAGGGCAAGAGACCCAGTACTTC
CDR3 protein: CASYEGGGQETQYF